This TCR beta chain was identified during a study of identical twins. MiXCR was run by TCRdb on the 5' RACE reads, yielding one entry per CDR3 protein. The sample holds around 370,000 distinct CDR3 sequences; roughly 9% are singletons and the top ten take roughly 8.9%. This clonotype was counted many times. The CDR3 totals 13 residues. Germline V gene lookup returns CDR1 SGHKS and CDR2 YYEKEE (reference sequence). With 4 bases removed from V and 5 bases from J, the gap between germline ends came to 10 bases. The rearrangement links TRBV5-5 to TRBJ2-1, with a possible D match to TRBD1 (5 bases). Sequences were obtained from naive T cells sorted from blood. The sequence was obtained from a woman aged 45-65 years in good health. The CDR3 loop reads CASSLPGNNEQFF. For the CDR3, the DNA is TGTGCCAGCAGCCTTCCAGGGAACAATGAGCAGTTCTTC.